Here is one TCR beta chain with its context. This specimen comes from a study of blood T cell repertoires in COVID-19. CDR3 length equals 12 residues. The ends were cut back, 2 bases at V and 4 bases at J, with 4 bases in the middle. Germline-derived CDR1 and CDR2 are LGHDT and YNNKEL (reference sequence). Libraries were prepared by immunoSEQ multiplex PCR; TCRdb keeps only in-frame clonotypes and omits some of them. Found here are some 83,000 clones, 60% to 80% of them singletons; the top ten hold approximately 15%. The sequencing sample was made of peripheral blood. The clonotype was recovered from a woman older than 75 with acute or convalescent COVID-19. The V gene is TRBV3-1 (or the pseudogene TRBV3-2), the J gene TRBJ2-3; D is unresolved. For the CDR3, the DNA is TGTGCCAGCAGCCAACAGGCAGATACGCAGTATTTT. Protein product: CASSQQADTQYF.